This is a list of T cell receptor beta chains from one sample in a study of shared clonotypes between healthy human individuals. The repertoire was sequenced with immunoSEQ multiplex PCR; TCRdb's copy has only in-frame clones and lacks some. This sample has just over 2,000,000 clones, with about 95% found just once. The sequencing sample was made of naive CD8+ T cells sorted from blood. The receptors come from a man aged 18 to 29 in good health. CDR3s include the opening cysteine and the closing phenylalanine or tryptophan. A D gene is named only where the DNA matches it firmly. Not every row has a clone size; where given, it reads once, few, many or a size class.

V: TRBV4-2
size: .
D: .
J: TRBJ2-7
CDR3: CASSHGGGHEQYF
DNA: TGTGCCAGCAGCCACGGGGGCGGGCACGAGCAGTACTTC

V: TRBV28
size: .
D: TRBD1
J: TRBJ2-5
CDR3: CASSLSTGVRQTQYF
DNA: TGTGCCAGCAGTTTATCCACAGGGGTTCGCCAGACCCAGTACTTC

V: TRBV28
size: .
D: .
J: TRBJ2-7
CDR3: CASSSVRTDSKTTYEQYF
DNA: TGTGCCAGCAGTTCGGTGCGCACGGACAGTAAAACGACCTACGAGCAGTACTTC

V: TRBV15
size: .
D: .
J: TRBJ2-5
CDR3: CATSPETETQETQYF
DNA: TGTGCCACCAGCCCAGAGACAGAGACCCAAGAGACCCAGTACTTC

V: TRBV7-2
size: .
D: TRBD1
J: TRBJ1-6
CDR3: CASSSISGTVQDSPLHF
DNA: TGTGCCAGCAGCTCAATCTCGGGGACAGTCCAGGATTCACCCCTCCACTTT

V: TRBV6-1
size: .
D: .
J: TRBJ2-7
CDR3: CASSEVEGFSYEQYF
DNA: TGTGCCAGCAGTGAAGTGGAGGGCTTCTCCTACGAGCAGTACTTC

V: TRBV10-1
size: .
D: TRBD1
J: TRBJ2-7
CDR3: CASSGNRDSSSYEQYF
DNA: TGCGCCAGCAGTGGTAACCGGGACAGCAGCTCCTACGAGCAGTACTTC

V: TRBV10-3
size: .
D: TRBD2
J: TRBJ2-7
CDR3: CAISDGTSGAYEQYF
DNA: TGTGCCATCAGCGACGGGACTAGCGGTGCTTACGAGCAGTACTTC

V: TRBV4-2
size: once
D: .
J: TRBJ1-5
CDR3: CASSPSVGAPNQPQHF
DNA: TGTGCCAGCAGCCCCAGTGTAGGGGCCCCCAATCAGCCCCAGCATTTT

V: TRBV7-9
size: .
D: .
J: TRBJ2-7
CDR3: CASSFGVYEQYF
DNA: TGTGCCAGCAGCTTTGGAGTCTACGAGCAGTACTTC

V: TRBV27
size: .
D: .
J: TRBJ2-7
CDR3: CASSPQGYGTYEQYF
DNA: TGTGCCAGCAGCCCCCAGGGGTATGGGACCTACGAGCAGTACTTC

V: TRBV28
size: .
D: .
J: TRBJ1-4
CDR3: CASSQGTATNEKLFF
DNA: TGTGCCAGCAGTCAGGGGACTGCAACTAATGAAAAACTGTTTTTT

V: TRBV5-4
size: once
D: .
J: TRBJ1-1
CDR3: CASAGGTMNTEAFF
DNA: TGTGCCAGCGCAGGTGGAACCATGAACACTGAAGCTTTCTTT

V: TRBV10-1
size: .
D: TRBD2
J: TRBJ2-1
CDR3: CASSESTSGGFNEQFF
DNA: TGCGCCAGCAGTGAGAGTACTAGCGGGGGGTTCAATGAGCAGTTCTTC

V: TRBV7-3
size: .
D: .
J: TRBJ2-3
CDR3: CASSLDSTDTQYF
DNA: TGTGCCAGCAGCTTAGACAGCACAGATACGCAGTATTTT

V: TRBV19
size: .
D: TRBD1
J: TRBJ2-7
CDR3: CASSSGQFYEQYF
DNA: TGTGCCAGTAGTTCGGGACAGTTCTACGAGCAGTACTTC

V: TRBV28
size: .
D: .
J: TRBJ2-5
CDR3: CASSPGGGTQYF
DNA: TGTGCCAGCAGCCCGGGTGGCGGGACCCAGTACTTC

V: TRBV5-1
size: .
D: .
J: TRBJ1-1
CDR3: CASSLAGRDAEAFF
DNA: TGCGCCAGCAGCTTGGCTGGAAGGGACGCTGAAGCTTTCTTT

V: TRBV19
size: .
D: .
J: TRBJ1-1
CDR3: CASSKRDVAANTEAFF
DNA: TGTGCCAGTAGTAAACGGGATGTAGCTGCGAACACTGAAGCTTTCTTT

V: TRBV11-2
size: .
D: .
J: TRBJ2-7
CDR3: CASSLLPHEQYF
DNA: TGTGCCAGCAGCTTACTCCCCCACGAGCAGTACTTC

V: TRBV6-6
size: .
D: .
J: TRBJ2-5
CDR3: CASSSETQYF
DNA: TGTGCCAGCAGTTCTGAGACCCAGTACTTC

V: TRBV27
size: once
D: .
J: TRBJ1-5
CDR3: CASSLLQGLGHQPQHF
DNA: TGTGCCAGCAGTTTATTACAGGGTCTGGGGCATCAGCCCCAGCATTTT

V: TRBV13
size: .
D: TRBD1
J: TRBJ2-7
CDR3: CASGTGGYEQYF
DNA: TGTGCCAGCGGAACAGGGGGCTACGAGCAGTACTTC

V: TRBV27
size: .
D: .
J: TRBJ1-1
CDR3: CASSLAARTEAFF
DNA: TGTGCCAGCAGTTTAGCGGCGCGAACTGAAGCTTTCTTT

V: TRBV6-1
size: .
D: TRBD2
J: TRBJ2-1
CDR3: CASSVWTSGTDNEQFF
DNA: TGTGCCAGCAGTGTCTGGACTAGCGGGACAGACAATGAGCAGTTCTTC

V: TRBV4-1
size: .
D: TRBD1
J: TRBJ1-2
CDR3: CASSQEVGTGLANYGYTF
DNA: TGCGCCAGCAGCCAAGAAGTTGGGACAGGCCTAGCTAACTATGGCTACACCTTC

V: TRBV9
size: .
D: TRBD2
J: TRBJ2-1
CDR3: CASSSGTSGNEQFF
DNA: TGTGCCAGCAGCTCCGGGACTAGCGGGAACGAGCAGTTCTTC

V: TRBV7-8
size: .
D: TRBD1
J: TRBJ2-7
CDR3: CASSFNRDRVPYEQYF
DNA: TGTGCCAGCAGCTTTAACCGGGACAGGGTACCCTACGAGCAGTACTTC

V: TRBV15
size: once
D: .
J: TRBJ2-1
CDR3: CATSRVRGDANEQFF
DNA: TGTGCCACCAGCAGAGTGAGGGGGGACGCCAATGAGCAGTTCTTC

V: TRBV10-1
size: .
D: .
J: TRBJ1-1
CDR3: CASSELRNTEAFF
DNA: TGCGCCAGCAGTGAGTTACGGAACACTGAAGCTTTCTTT

V: TRBV5-6
size: .
D: TRBD1
J: TRBJ2-4
CDR3: CASSWTGVTRLALKNIQYF
DNA: TGTGCCAGCAGTTGGACAGGGGTTACGCGACTAGCCTTGAAAAACATTCAGTACTTC

V: TRBV9
size: once
D: TRBD1
J: TRBJ2-7
CDR3: CASSLRTGPNYEQYF
DNA: TGTGCCAGCAGCTTAAGGACAGGGCCCAACTACGAGCAGTACTTC

V: TRBV19
size: .
D: .
J: TRBJ1-5
CDR3: CASTPDPGNYQPQHF
DNA: TGTGCCAGTACCCCAGATCCGGGAAACTATCAGCCCCAGCATTTT

V: TRBV9
size: .
D: .
J: TRBJ2-2
CDR3: CASSPLGGENTGELFF
DNA: TGTGCCAGCAGCCCCTTAGGGGGGGAGAACACCGGGGAGCTGTTTTTT

V: TRBV27
size: .
D: .
J: TRBJ2-7
CDR3: CASSPQGYEQYF
DNA: TGTGCCAGCAGTCCTCAGGGCTACGAGCAGTACTTC

V: TRBV19
size: once
D: .
J: TRBJ1-1
CDR3: CASSIGPLGTEAFF
DNA: TGTGCCAGTAGTATAGGACCCTTGGGGACTGAAGCTTTCTTT

V: TRBV7-6
size: .
D: .
J: TRBJ2-1
CDR3: CASSPSTASSYNEQFF
DNA: TGTGCCAGCAGCCCATCGACAGCCTCGTCCTACAATGAGCAGTTCTTC

V: TRBV7-9
size: .
D: TRBD1
J: TRBJ2-7
CDR3: CASSPDRGGEQYF
DNA: TGTGCCAGCAGTCCGGACAGGGGCGGGGAGCAGTACTTC

V: TRBV10-3
size: .
D: .
J: TRBJ1-1
CDR3: CAINPEGATEAFF
DNA: TGTGCCATCAACCCTGAAGGGGCCACTGAAGCTTTCTTT

V: TRBV9
size: .
D: TRBD1
J: TRBJ2-7
CDR3: CASSVGGGLDYEQYF
DNA: TGTGCCAGCAGCGTAGGAGGGGGCCTCGATTACGAGCAGTACTTC

V: TRBV4-3
size: .
D: TRBD1
J: TRBJ2-7
CDR3: CASSQGTGGTYEQYF
DNA: TGCGCCAGCAGCCAAGGTACAGGGGGCACTTACGAGCAGTACTTC